A few counts support the clone carrying this T cell receptor (beta chain). Repertoires were generated with immunoSEQ multiplex PCR, while TCRdb's copy carries only in-frame clones and drops some. This sample yields 150,000 or so clones, of which 85% to 90% are seen a single time; 6.5% to 8.5% belongs to the top ten. Germline V gene lookup returns CDR1 SEHNR and CDR2 FQNEAQ (reference sequence). V lost 7 bases and J 6 bases, leaving 16 bases between the germline ends. The CDR3 totals 14 residues. The sample is drawn from a study of blood T cell repertoires in COVID-19. Clinical history as reported by participants underpinned cohort assignment.

This sequence originates from a woman between 50 and 59 years old who had recovered from COVID-19. Sequencing input: PBMCs or T cells enriched from blood (not recorded which). The V call is TRBV7-9, the J call TRBJ2-1; D unclear. The CDR3 DNA reads as TGTGCCAGCAACCCGACATCAGTTCCCAATGAGCAGTTCTTC. The encoded protein is CASNPTSVPNEQFF.